This entry concerns a single T cell receptor beta chain. This specimen belongs to a study of tumor-infiltrating lymphocytes in localized non-small cell lung cancer. Germline V lookup: CDR1 LNHDA, CDR2 SQIVND (reference sequence). V lost 8 bases, J lost 1 base, and 17 bases lay in between. The CDR3 consists of 15 residues. Clones were sequenced by immunoSEQ multiplex PCR, and TCRdb holds only the in-frame ones, with some missing. This table holds approximately 15,000 clones, 80% found once. The source is a human donor with non-small cell lung cancer. The material sequenced was uninvolved lung tissue not adjacent to the tumor. This rearrangement joins TRBV19 to TRBJ1-1; perhaps TRBD1 as D (6 bases). CDR3 in amino acids: CASELGGGGNTEAFF. The CDR3 bases are TGTGCCAGTGAATTGGGGGGAGGGGGGAACACTGAAGCTTTCTTT.